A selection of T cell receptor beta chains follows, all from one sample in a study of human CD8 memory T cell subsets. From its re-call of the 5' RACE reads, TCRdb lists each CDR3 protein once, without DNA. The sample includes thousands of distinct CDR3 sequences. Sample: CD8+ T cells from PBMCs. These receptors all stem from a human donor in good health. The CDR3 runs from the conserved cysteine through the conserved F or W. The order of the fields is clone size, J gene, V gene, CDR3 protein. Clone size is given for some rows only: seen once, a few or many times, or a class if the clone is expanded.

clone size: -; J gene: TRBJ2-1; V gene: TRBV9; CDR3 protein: CASGEEREQFF
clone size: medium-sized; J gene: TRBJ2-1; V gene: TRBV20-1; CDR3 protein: CSARPRDYYNEQFF
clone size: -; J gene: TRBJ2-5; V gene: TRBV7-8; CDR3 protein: CASSPGQGAAETQYF
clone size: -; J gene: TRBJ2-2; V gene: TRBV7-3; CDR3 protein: CASSATDNTGELFF
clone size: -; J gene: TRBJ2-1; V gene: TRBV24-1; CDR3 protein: CATSDSSGLEYNEQFF
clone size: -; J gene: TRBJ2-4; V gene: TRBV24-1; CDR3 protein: CATPDSKNIQYF
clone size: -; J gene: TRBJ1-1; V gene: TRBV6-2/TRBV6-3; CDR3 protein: CASRPSMNTEAFF
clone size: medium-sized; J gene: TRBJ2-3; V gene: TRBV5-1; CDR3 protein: CASSFRDRSTDTQYF
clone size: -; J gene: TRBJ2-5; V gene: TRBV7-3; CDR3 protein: CASSLDGETQYF
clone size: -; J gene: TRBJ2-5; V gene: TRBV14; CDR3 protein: CASSQDAGGAETQYF
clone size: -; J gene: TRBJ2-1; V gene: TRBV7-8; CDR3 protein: CASAGWTGPEQFF
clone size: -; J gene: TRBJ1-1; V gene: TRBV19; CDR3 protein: CASSIYGEAFF
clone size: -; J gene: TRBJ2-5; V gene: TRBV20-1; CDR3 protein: CSAREGSGGGQETQYF
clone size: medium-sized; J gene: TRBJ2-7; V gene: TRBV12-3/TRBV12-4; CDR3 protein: CASSGTGSYEQYF
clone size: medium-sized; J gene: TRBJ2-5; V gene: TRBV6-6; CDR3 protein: CASTQLGETQYF
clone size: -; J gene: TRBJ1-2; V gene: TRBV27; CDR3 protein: CASRHSLYGYTF
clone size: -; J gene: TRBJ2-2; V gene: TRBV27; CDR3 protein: CASSLRSTGFTGELFF
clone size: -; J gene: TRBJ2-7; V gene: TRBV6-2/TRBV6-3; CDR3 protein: CASSYVQGLYEQYF
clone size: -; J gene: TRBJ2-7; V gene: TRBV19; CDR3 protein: CASTIDQGQHREQYF